Included here is one TCR beta chain sequence, with context. Its target is not known. This record belongs to a study of blood T cells in healthy people across ages. Whole-study results and caveats: With age, beta diversity per million T cells declined roughly linearly, significantly by 40.

Through a sample-barcoded 5' primer and a J-beta primer mix, a second PCR was run for roughly 6 to 11 cycles. Each cDNA molecule was tagged by a template-switch adaptor that had 12 random nucleotides. CDR3-containing paired-end reads numbering at least 2.5 million came from each sample. TCRdb itself ran the 5' RACE reads through MiXCR, one entry per CDR3 protein. This table holds about 1.8 million distinct CDR3 sequences, roughly 50% found once. This sequence was found in a woman aged 35 to 49 in good health. Sample: blood.

CDR3 region: CASSCGGVETQYF. CDR3 nucleotides: TGTGCCAGCAGCTGTGGAGGTGTGGAGACCCAGTACTTC. The chain joins TRBV7-2 to TRBJ2-5, with a tentative D call TRBD2 (5 bases). This CDR3 is built from 13 residues. Germline loops: CDR1 SGHTA, CDR2 FQGNSA. Trimming removed 4 bases from V and 5 bases from J, with 11 bases in between.